One sample yielded the 29 T cell receptor beta chains listed below, sequenced in a study of blood T cell repertoires in COVID-19. Using immunoSEQ multiplex PCR, the repertoire was profiled, and TCRdb retains in-frame clones only, with some absent. The table includes about 240,000 clones, roughly four fifths detected once. Sample: peripheral blood. The origin of the receptors is a woman between 18 and 30 years old with acute or convalescent COVID-19.

The V call is TRBV7-6, the J call TRBJ2-5; TRBD2 aligns across 11 bases. V lost 3 bases, J lost 5 bases, and 5 bases stayed unmatched. Germline assignment: CDR1 SGHVS and CDR2 FNYEAQ. This CDR3 spans 15 amino acids. CDR3 coding DNA: TGTGCCAGCAGCTTGAGACTAGCGGGAAGGGAGACCCAGTACTTC. As protein: CASSLRLAGRETQYF.

The chain couples TRBV18 to TRBJ2-7; D is unclear. This CDR3 is built from 14 residues. Germline CDR1 and CDR2: KGHSH and LQKENI. Trimming took 6 bases from V and 0 from J, leaving 12 bases between them. Here the CDR3 reads CASSPFLSSYEQYF. The DNA of the CDR3 is TGTGCCAGCTCCCCCTTTCTTAGCTCCTACGAGCAGTACTTC.

The CDR3 coding sequence is TGTGCCAGCAGCGCGGGACTAGCGGACGACTCCTACGAGCAGTACTTC. Its translation is CASSAGLADDSYEQYF. The chain is built from TRBV9 and TRBJ2-7, with 11 bases aligning to TRBD2. Germline CDR1 SGDLS, CDR2 YYNGEE. This CDR3 contains 16 residues. V was clipped by 3 bases and J by 0 bases; unmatched bases: 5.

The rearrangement joins TRBV18 to TRBJ2-1, with 11 bases that match TRBD2. CDR3 size: 15 residues. V lost 5 bases, J lost 8 bases, and 8 bases stayed unmatched. Germline loops: CDR1 KGHSH, CDR2 LQKENI. For the CDR3, the DNA is TGTGCCAGCTCAATGCTAGCGGGAGGTACCTATGAGCAGTTCTTC. This codes for CASSMLAGGTYEQFF.

In DNA, the CDR3 is TGCGCCAGCAGCTACAGGGCTGAAGCTTTCTTT. This encodes CASSYRAEAFF. V usage is TRBV4-1 and J usage is TRBJ1-1; D possibly corresponds to TRBD1 (6 bases). In germline, CDR1 is MGHRA, CDR2 YSYEKL. The V gene lost 5 bases and the J gene lost 6 bases, with 7 bases spanning the gap. This CDR3 region has 11 residues.

The CDR3 sequence: CASSRGQKNNEQFF. The CDR3 bases are TGCGCCAGCAGCCGCGGACAGAAGAACAATGAGCAGTTCTTC. The J gene is TRBJ2-1, the V gene TRBV5-1; TRBD1 might be the D (6 bases). Looked up from germline, CDR1 is SGHRS and CDR2 is YFSETQ. Deletions cut 4 bases from V and 5 bases from J, with 13 bases between. The CDR3 is made up of 14 amino acids. The variable domain in full, completed from reference TRBV5-1 and TRBJ2-1, reads KAGVTQTPRYLIKTRGQQVTLSCSPISGHRSVSWYQQTPGQGLQFLFEYFSETQRNKGNFPGRFSGRQFSNSRSEMNVSTLELGDSALYLCASSRGQKNNEQFFGPGTRLTVL.

V and J are TRBV4-3 and TRBJ2-1; D may be TRBD1 (5 bases). CDR3 size: 16 residues. The germline CDR1 and CDR2 sequences are LGHNA and YSLEER. The germline V and J ends were trimmed by 0 bases and 10 bases, with 19 bases remaining between them. The CDR3, as DNA: TGCGCCAGCAGCCAAGATCAGGGTTCATATTTGTGGGAGCAGTTCTTC. Its translation: CASSQDQGSYLWEQFF.

The chain combines TRBV7-2 with TRBJ2-1; possibly TRBD2 for D (5 bases). The germline CDR1 and CDR2 sequences are SGHTA and FQGNSA. V was trimmed by 2 bases and J by 5 bases, leaving 10 bases between them. This CDR3 spans 14 amino acids. The CDR3 bases are TGTGCCAGCAGCTTACTCCCTAGCAACAATGAGCAGTTCTTC. Translation: CASSLLPSNNEQFF.

The rearrangement links TRBV6-2 or TRBV6-3 to TRBJ2-1; 11 nucleotides line up with TRBD2. The CDR3 is 17 amino acids. The V gene end was trimmed by 0 bases and the J gene end by 8 bases; junction bases not matched to a gene: 9. Germline-derived CDR1 and CDR2 are MNHEY and SVGEGT. Here the CDR3 DNA reads TGTGCCAGCAGTTACTCGTTAGCGGGAGGGCCCTGGCATGAGCAGTTCTTC. Encoded protein: CASSYSLAGGPWHEQFF.

The genes are TRBV19 and TRBJ2-7, with TRBD1 matching 10 bases. This CDR3 has 17 residues. From germline, CDR1 is LNHDA and CDR2 SQIVND (reference sequence). The V segment lost 3 bases and the J segment 1 base; nucleotides outside the gene matches: 9. This CDR3 is CASSMRPGQGPSYEQYF. The CDR3 DNA follows: TGTGCCAGTAGTATGAGACCGGGACAGGGGCCTTCCTACGAGCAGTACTTC.

The chain combines TRBV18 with TRBJ2-5; perhaps TRBD1 as D (5 bases). Germline V gives CDR1 KGHSH, CDR2 LQKENI. The CDR3 consists of 14 residues. The V end was cut by 0 bases, the J end by 5 bases, with 10 bases between. For the CDR3, the DNA is TGTGCCAGCTCACCACCGTCAGGGTTGGAGACCCAGTACTTC. This codes for CASSPPSGLETQYF.

The chain links TRBV14 to TRBJ2-2; D gene ambiguous. V gave up 4 bases and J gave up 5 bases, with 5 bases separating them. Germline-derived CDR1 and CDR2 are SGHDN and FVKESK. This CDR3 comprises 12 residues. CDR3 loop: CASSLTTGELFF. DNA of the CDR3: TGTGCCAGCAGCCTCACTACCGGGGAGCTGTTTTTT.

The chain links TRBV6-2 or TRBV6-3 to TRBJ2-4; D not certain. CDR3 length: 18 amino acids. CDR1 MNHEY and CDR2 SVGEGT come from the germline V gene. Trimming took 0 bases from V and 1 from J, leaving 16 bases between them. CDR3 loop: CASSYSLVQDGAKNIQYF. CDR3 coding DNA: TGTGCCAGCAGTTACTCGCTTGTCCAGGATGGGGCCAAAAACATTCAGTACTTC.

V is TRBV25-1 and J is TRBJ2-7, with 14 bases that match TRBD2. Germline CDR1 is MGHDK and CDR2 is SYGVNS. The V gene end was trimmed by 2 bases and the J gene end by 5 bases; junction bases not matched to a gene: 11. The CDR3 sequence is 18 residues long. The CDR3 nucleotides read TGTGCCAGCAGTGAACCCATAAGGACTAGCGGGAGGCCCAACGAGCAGTACTTC. Its protein product is CASSEPIRTSGRPNEQYF.

This clone was detected a few times. The chain couples TRBV12-5 to TRBJ1-2; 7 bases line up with TRBD1. The CDR3 consists of 15 residues. Germline values: CDR1 LGHNT, CDR2 FRNRAP. J gave up 7 bases and V 5 bases, and 13 bases lay outside the gene matches. CDR3 in amino acids: CASGLGGQPGGGYTF. As DNA, the CDR3 is TGTGCTAGTGGTCTAGGCGGGCAGCCAGGGGGTGGCTACACCTTC.

This chain links TRBV4-2 with TRBJ1-2; the D gene is possibly TRBD1 (6 bases). CDR3 length equals 16 residues. V lost 1 base to trimming and J lost 6 bases, with 18 bases between them. Germline assignment: CDR1 LGHNA and CDR2 YNFKEQ. The CDR3 reads CASSQVWTVEEDGYTF. The CDR3 region has the DNA TGTGCCAGCAGCCAAGTTTGGACAGTCGAGGAAGATGGCTACACCTTC.

This clone was counted only a few times. The rearrangement uses TRBV7-6 and TRBJ2-2, with 11 bases matching TRBD2. This CDR3 region has 18 residues. Germline lookup yields CDR1 SGHVS and CDR2 FNYEAQ. V lost 1 base and J lost 2; bases outside the gene matches: 6. CDR3 DNA sequence: TGTGCCAGCAGCTTAGAAGTTAGCGGGAGGGATAACACCGGGGAGCTGTTTTTT. This encodes CASSLEVSGRDNTGELFF.

This clone was observed a few times. The V gene is TRBV5-8, the J gene TRBJ2-2; TRBD2 matches 13 bases. V shed 4 bases and J 3 bases; nucleotides not matched to a gene: 3. CDR3 length: 16 amino acids. Germline CDR1 and CDR2: SGHTS and YDEGEE. CDR3 residues: CASSRGLAGYTGELFF. In nucleotides, the CDR3 is TGTGCCAGCAGCCGGGGACTAGCGGGATACACCGGGGAGCTGTTTTTT.

The chain combines TRBV5-6 with TRBJ2-1, with unresolved D. V dropped 1 base and J dropped 0 bases, with 8 bases sitting between them. The CDR3 loop spans 15 amino acids. Per germline, CDR1 SGHDT and CDR2 YYEEEE. CDR3 sequence: CASSLSITSYNEQFF. The CDR3 coding sequence is TGTGCCAGCAGCTTGAGCATTACCTCCTACAATGAGCAGTTCTTC.

This clone was counted only a few times. The chain couples TRBV2 to TRBJ1-5; the D is unclear. V lost 3 bases to trimming and J lost 4 bases, with 10 bases between them. CDR1 and CDR2 from the germline V gene are SNHLY and FYNNEI. The CDR3 has 14 amino acids. CDR3 nucleotides: TGTGCCAGCAGTGAGACAAACAGAAATCAGCCCCAGCATTTT. Translated: CASSETNRNQPQHF.

The chain employs TRBV5-1 and TRBJ2-3; TRBD2 is a possible D gene (5 bases). This CDR3 contains 13 residues. Germline loops: CDR1 SGHRS, CDR2 YFSETQ. V lost 0 bases and J lost 6, with 8 bases in between. In DNA, the CDR3 is TGCGCCAGCAGCTTGGGGGAGCGGGATACGCAGTATTTT. Translated: CASSLGERDTQYF.

The rearrangement uses TRBV11-2 and TRBJ1-6; D is perhaps TRBD1 (5 bases). Per germline, CDR1 SGHAT and CDR2 FQNNGV. V was shortened by 5 bases and J by 8 bases, with 10 bases between the two germline ends. This CDR3 region has 13 residues. Here the CDR3 DNA reads TGTGCCAGCAGCCACGGGGGTCATTCACCCCTCCACTTT. Translation: CASSHGGHSPLHF.

This CDR3 reads CASSVGGGYGYTF. The DNA of the CDR3 is TGCGCCAGCAGTGTAGGAGGCGGCTATGGCTACACCTTC. The chain uses TRBV10-2 and TRBJ1-2; no firm D call. Trimming took 4 bases from V and 4 from J, leaving 10 bases between them. The germline CDR1 and CDR2 sequences are WSHSY and SAAADI. The CDR3 is 13 residues long.

This clone occurred once. The V and J genes are TRBV2 and TRBJ2-5; TRBD2 is a possible D gene (5 bases). The V end lost 8 bases, the J end lost 3 bases, and 19 bases lay between the germline ends. This CDR3 region has 15 residues. Germline V lookup: CDR1 SNHLY, CDR2 FYNNEI. The CDR3 DNA sequence: TGTGCCAGCCAGAAGACCCGGGGTGCCGAAGAGACCCAGTACTTC. Translation gives CASQKTRGAEETQYF.

About this clone itself: One end of the junction fails to match germline, which may point to a read error. The chain employs TRBV7-7 and TRBJ2-1; 8 nucleotides line up with TRBD2. This CDR3 has 17 residues. Germline-derived CDR1 and CDR2 are SSHAT and FNYEAQ (reference sequence). CDR3 DNA: TGTGCTAGCAGCCCTTCGACTGGGCGGGAGGTTCTCAATGAGCAGTTCTTC. Protein sequence: CASSPSTGREVLNEQFF.

The J gene is TRBJ1-3, the V gene TRBV18; the D gene is possibly TRBD1 (6 bases). V was shortened by 0 bases and J by 0 bases, with 12 bases between the two germline ends. The germline CDR1 and CDR2 sequences are KGHSH and LQKENI. The length of the CDR3 is 17 residues. The CDR3 bases are TGTGCCAGCTCACCACCGTCCAGGGGAATCTCTGGAAACACCATATATTTT. Its protein product is CASSPPSRGISGNTIYF. Using reference TRBV18 and TRBJ1-3 for the parts outside the CDR3, the full variable domain is NAGVMQNPRHLVRRRGQEARLRCSPMKGHSHVYWYRQLPEEGLKFMVYLQKENIIDESGMPKERFSAEFPKEGPSILRIQQVVRGDSAAYFCASSPPSRGISGNTIYFGEGSWLTVV.

CDR3 sequence (DNA): TGTGCCAGCAGCCAAGGGACTAGCGGGAGGGCCTACGAGCAGTACTTC. It yields the protein CASSQGTSGRAYEQYF. The V and J genes are TRBV3-1 (or the pseudogene TRBV3-2) and TRBJ2-7; 15 nucleotides match TRBD2. Germline CDR1 reads LGHDT; CDR2 reads YNNKEL (reference sequence). The CDR3 is 16 residues long. After removal of 1 base from V and 2 bases from J, the junction contained 0 bases not matched to a gene.

The table lists this clone with a few counts. The chain joins TRBV10-3 to TRBJ2-7, with 12 nucleotides matching TRBD2. V dropped 5 bases and J dropped 5; count of bases not matched to a gene: 4. The CDR3 spans 14 residues. Germline CDR1 reads ENHRY; CDR2 reads SYGVKD. In DNA form, the CDR3 reads TGTGCCATCAGTAGGACTAGCGGGGAAGACGAGCAGTACTTC. It specifies CAISRTSGEDEQYF.

The chain links TRBV28 to TRBJ2-3; 7 positions match TRBD1. Germline lookup yields CDR1 MDHEN and CDR2 SYDVKM. CDR3 size: 18 residues. J lost 0 bases, V lost 2 bases, and 11 bases had no gene match. The CDR3 reads CASSLVAQGTPSTDTQYF. The CDR3 DNA reads as TGTGCCAGCAGTTTAGTGGCACAGGGGACCCCTAGCACAGATACGCAGTATTTT.